This section outlines one T cell receptor beta chain sequence together with its context. Its antigen is currently not known. No per-base quality is available; no much larger clone lies one base away. The germline V gene specifies SGHAT as CDR1 and FQNNGV as CDR2. At the junction V is shortened by 2 bases and J by 6 bases, with 10 bases in between. Counted from cysteine to phenylalanine, this CDR3 has 14 amino acids. Left in the record is the CDR3 DNA by itself, 42 bases read in frame from the first base. The data are from a study of shared clonotypes between healthy human individuals (dated by TCRdb to the early 2020s). Broadly, across the study: The cohort comprised two women and a few men aged 18 to 49 years. Leukapheresis yielded between about 0.9 and 9 billion PBMCs per donor. For each donor, CD4 naive and CD4 memory were each run on three plates, CD8 naive on two plates, and CD8 memory on one plate. Blood TCR repertoires of roughly 5 healthy adults were deeply sequenced to estimate repertoire size and the extent of clonotype sharing between individuals. Libraries were prepared and TCR repertoires were sequenced by different laboratories using diverse techniques, in order to increase sequencing depth and limit assay-specific biases. Results the study describes overall, beyond this receptor: Compared with non-shared clonotypes, clonotypes shared by all four sorted-subset donors had higher generation probabilities. Even with the large sequencing depth, rarefaction of the sorted-subset datasets indicated that sequencing was incomplete. Sharing across a few donors was observed for 4.5% to 6.5% of naive CD4, 3% to 3.5% of naive CD8, about 2.5% of memory CD4, and 0.4% of memory CD8 clonotypes. Naive subsets generally had larger estimated clonotype richness than memory subsets did. Only blood was sampled, and tissue TCR repertoires likely differ from those in blood. The genetic and exposure-history diversity represented was limited by the small number of donors. Based on pairwise subsampling, the degree of clonotype sharing among donors was expected to be affected by sequencing depth.

CD8 naive samples consisted of CD45RO-negative cells that were positively selected for CCR7, yielding a CD45RA+CCR7+ population without TemRA cells. Healthy HIV-negative adults with no recently reported acute infections or vaccinations were included as donors. All donors were Caucasian adults living in Nashville, Tennessee, USA. Blood was collected by leukapheresis, and PBMCs were isolated by Ficoll-Histopaque density gradient centrifugation and then cryopreserved in liquid nitrogen vapor phase. Purity and quantity of every magnetically sorted T cell population were checked by analytical flow cytometry. Genomic DNA was isolated from each sorted fraction and quantified by UV absorbance on a Nanodrop 2000c. Using the deep immunoSEQ assay, TCR CDR3 regions were amplified from genomic DNA by multiplex PCR. Genomic DNA extracted from each cell subset was distributed evenly over all wells of several immunoSEQ 96-well plates, and each plate served as one replicate. Each replicate PCR for sorted subsets received about 220 ng genomic DNA, equal to roughly 30,000 T cell genomes. Purified libraries were measured with a Qubit 3.0 fluorometer, size-checked on a Bioanalyzer 2100, and measured again with the KAPA Library Quantification kit. Each immunoSEQ 96-well plate was sequenced on its own single-read 150-cycle Illumina NextSeq 550 flow cell. On the study's bioinformatics: Because only junctional sequences without quality scores were contained in the immunoSEQ output, filtering matching that applied to full-length reads could not be performed. Sequences were annotated with PyIR, a Python wrapper for IgBLAST v1.9, and V/J genes and CDR3 were assigned using IMGT germline references. Reads were filtered out if the reads had weak V/J assignments (E-value above 1e-6), no CDR3, stop codons, out-of-frame junctions, or ambiguous translated residues. V3J clonotypes were defined as sequences sharing an identical inferred V gene, J gene, and CDR3 amino acid sequence. The percentage overlap between two repertoires was calculated by dividing the number of shared unique clonotypes by the size of the smaller repertoire. Richness of each repertoire was evaluated using RTK rarefaction, the Chao1 estimator, and Recon v2.1 estimates of unobserved clonotypes. For all TCRbeta clonotypes obtained by the gDNA method from a handful of donors, generation probabilities were computed with OLGA. TCRdb retrieved this table from immuneACCESS and kept in-frame rearrangements only. Not all clones are present; in checked studies, unresolved V genes account for under half, and no reason is known for the remainder. The DNA was the basis for D and trimming; V, J and clone size are from that table. Within this sample are hundreds of thousands of clones, with roughly 95% of them counted one time only. The ten biggest clones cover 0.11% of the sample.

Sample: naive CD8+ T cells sorted from blood. Sample cell subset or site, as interpreted from the label and publication: CD45RA+CCR7+. This receptor was taken from a young woman in good health. The sequence joins TRBV11-2 to TRBJ2-2, with the D gene call left open. The CDR3 in this case is CASSLILGPGELFF. The DNA reads TGTGCCAGCAGCTTAATCTTAGGACCCGGGGAGCTGTTTTTT.